One and the same sample provided the 16 T cell receptor beta chains below, sequenced in a study of cytomegalovirus exposure and HLA in healthy donors. PCR used 60 Vbeta primers and 13 Jbeta primers. Assay used: immunoSEQ multiplex PCR; TCRdb lists only in-frame clones, some missing. The sample consists of under 200,000 clones, about 12% of them appearing once. What was sequenced was PBMCs. Every receptor here comes from a man over 45 in good health and CMV-seropositive.

The gene calls are TRBV9 and TRBJ2-5, with 10 bases aligning to TRBD2. The ends lost 0 bases at V and 4 bases at J; junction bases unmatched: 9. The V gene's germline CDR1 is SGDLS and CDR2 YYNGEE. The CDR3 length is 17 residues. The CDR3 is CASSVDPSGGAAETQYF. CDR3 DNA sequence: TGTGCCAGCAGCGTAGACCCCAGCGGGGGGGCAGCAGAGACCCAGTACTTC. Full variable domain (remainder filled in from reference TRBV9 and TRBJ2-5): DSGVTQTPKHLITATGQRVTLRCSPRSGDLSVYWYQQSLDQGLQFLIQYYNGEERAKGNILERFSAQQFPDLHSELNLSSLELGDSALYFCASSVDPSGGAAETQYFGPGTRLLVL.

This clone was seen more than once but under ten times. The chain employs TRBV7-2 and TRBJ2-5, with D perhaps TRBD2 (6 bases). The germline V gene encodes CDR1 SGHTA and CDR2 FQGNSA. The CDR3 consists of 15 residues. V gave up 5 bases and J gave up 2 bases, with 15 bases separating them. The CDR3 protein is CASSPKTSLQETQYF. Written as DNA, the CDR3 is TGTGCCAGCAGCCCGAAGACTAGTCTGCAAGAGACCCAGTACTTC.

This clone was seen a few times. The rearrangement uses TRBV7-6 and TRBJ1-1; TRBD1 agrees at 7 bases. This CDR3 contains 15 residues. V lost 3 bases and J lost 0; bases outside the gene matches: 4. Germline CDR1 reads SGHVS; CDR2 reads FNYEAQ. CDR3 nucleotide sequence: TGTGCCAGCAGCTTTGCGCAGGGGGTGAACACTGAAGCTTTCTTT. This gives the protein CASSFAQGVNTEAFF.

The J gene is TRBJ2-6, the V gene TRBV14; tentative D call: TRBD1 (5 bases). The V gene lost 5 bases and the J gene lost 2 bases, with 10 bases spanning the gap. The CDR3 has 15 residues. Per germline, CDR1 SGHDN and CDR2 FVKESK. CDR3 loop: CASSYLGPGANVLTF. The CDR3 coding sequence is TGTGCCAGCAGCTACCTGGGGCCTGGGGCCAACGTCCTGACTTTC. Full variable domain (outside the CDR3, taken from reference TRBV14 and TRBJ2-6): EAGVTQFPSHSVIEKGQTVTLRCDPISGHDNLYWYRRVMGKEIKFLLHFVKESKQDESGMPNNRFLAERTGGTYSTLKVQPAELEDSGVYFCASSYLGPGANVLTFGAGSRLTVL.

The V and J genes are TRBV27 and TRBJ1-2; TRBD1 matches 12 bases. With 5 bases clipped from V and 3 bases from J, the junction kept 10 bases outside the gene matches. The CDR3 is 17 residues long. Germline lookup yields CDR1 MNHEY and CDR2 SMNVEV (reference sequence). Here the CDR3 DNA reads TGTGCCAGCAGTGGCGCGGGACAGGGGGCGCGGGACTATGGCTACACCTTC. It is translated as CASSGAGQGARDYGYTF.

The CDR3 spells CASSLAGQSWGELFF. CDR3 DNA: TGCGCCAGCAGCTTGGCAGGACAGTCCTGGGGGGAGCTGTTTTTT. The V and J genes are TRBV5-1 and TRBJ2-2; possible D gene TRBD1, 6 bases. Trimming stripped 0 bases from V and 8 bases from J, with 14 bases between. CDR1 and CDR2 from the germline V gene are SGHRS and YFSETQ. CDR3 length: 15 residues.

This clone showed up just a few times. This chain uses TRBV28 with TRBJ1-1; D ambiguous. V dropped 5 bases and J dropped 7 bases, with 11 bases sitting between them. The CDR3 loop spans 12 amino acids. Germline loops: CDR1 MDHEN, CDR2 SYDVKM. DNA of the CDR3: TGTGCCAGCAGTCTTTTAAGAGATGAAGCTTTCTTT. It yields the protein CASSLLRDEAFF.

This clone was found once. The chain employs TRBV5-1 and TRBJ1-3, with D possibly TRBD1 on 6 matching bases. V shed 4 bases and J shed 2 bases, with 13 bases lying between them. CDR1 is SGHRS, CDR2 YFSETQ, per germline. This CDR3 region has 15 residues. The CDR3 DNA is TGCGCCAGCAGCCGAGAGAGACAGGCTGGAAACACCATATATTTT. The encoded protein is CASSRERQAGNTIYF. The full variable domain, in which reference TRBV5-1 and TRBJ1-3 provide the parts outside the CDR3, is KAGVTQTPRYLIKTRGQQVTLSCSPISGHRSVSWYQQTPGQGLQFLFEYFSETQRNKGNFPGRFSGRQFSNSRSEMNVSTLELGDSALYLCASSRERQAGNTIYFGEGSWLTVV.

V usage is TRBV7-2 and J usage is TRBJ1-5, with a weak D call TRBD1 (5 bases). The V gene lost 5 bases and the J gene lost 4 bases, with 15 bases spanning the gap. CDR1 is SGHTA and CDR2 is FQGNSA in the germline V gene. The CDR3 runs 15 residues. In DNA, the CDR3 is TGTGCCAGCAGCCGTGCGTTAGGGGCTAATCAGCCCCAGCATTTT. Encoded protein: CASSRALGANQPQHF.

This clone was found a few times. The chain has TRBV5-4 and TRBJ1-3; 12 bases are a match to TRBD1. Germline-derived CDR1 and CDR2 are SGHNT and YYREEE (reference sequence). The J segment lost 4 bases and the V segment lost 2 bases, leaving 7 bases of the junction unmatched. The CDR3 spans 17 residues. CDR3 sequence (DNA): TGTGCCAGCAGCTTCGGGACAGGGGGCGCCGGGGGAAACACCATATATTTT. Its protein product is CASSFGTGGAGGNTIYF.

About this clone: The germline gene is not matched at one end of the junction; a read error may be the cause. Other DNA variants within this sample encode the same CDR3. V gene TRBV5-1 combines with J gene TRBJ1-2, with D possibly being TRBD1 (6 bases). Germline V CDR1 and CDR2: SGHRS, YFSETQ. CDR3 length: 15 amino acids. CDR3 sequence reads: CASSLAWDTYTGYTF. CDR3 DNA sequence: TGTGCCAGCAGCTTGGCTTGGGACACCTACACCGGCTACACCTTC.

This clone was observed a few times. The chain carries TRBV5-6 and TRBJ2-7, with TRBD2 as a possible D gene (5 bases). Per the germline V gene, CDR1 is SGHDT and CDR2 is YYEEEE. The CDR3 spans 15 residues. Deletions cut 0 bases from V and 1 base from J, with 11 bases between. This chain's CDR3 is CASSLGGSRSYEQYV. CDR3 DNA: TGTGCCAGCAGCTTGGGTGGGAGTAGGTCCTACGAGCAGTACGTC.

This sequence joins TRBV25-1 and TRBJ1-1, with a tentative D call TRBD1 (5 bases). The ends were cut back, 4 bases at V and 0 bases at J, with 12 bases in the middle. This CDR3 spans 15 amino acids. The germline CDR1 and CDR2 sequences are MGHDK and SYGVNS. The CDR3 is CASSAATVLNTEAFF. For the CDR3, the DNA is TGTGCCAGCAGTGCGGCGACAGTATTGAACACTGAAGCTTTCTTT.

Regarding this clone: Other DNA sequences of this sample code for an identical CDR3. The genes are TRBV30 and TRBJ2-7; 7 nucleotides align to TRBD1. Germline CDR1 reads GTSNPN; CDR2 reads SVGIG (reference sequence). This CDR3 comprises 13 residues. Trimming cost V 0 bases and J 4 bases; bases outside gene matches: 3. CDR3: CAWSVHRGYEQYF. The CDR3 DNA is TGTGCCTGGAGTGTACACAGGGGTTACGAGCAGTACTTC.

As to this clone: The junction differs from germline at one of its ends, possibly a read error. The rearrangement joins TRBV9 to TRBJ1-6; D gene unclear. CDR1 and CDR2 (germline): SGDLS, YYNGEE. This CDR3 has 15 amino acids. The CDR3 loop reads CASSVSPGEGSPLHF. In DNA form, the CDR3 reads TGTGCCAGCAGCGTTTCACCCGGGGAGGGTTCACCTCTCCACTTT. Variable domain in full (rest from reference TRBV9 and TRBJ1-6): DSGVTQTPKHLITATGQRVTLRCSPRSGDLSVYWYQQSLDQGLQFLIQYYNGEERAKGNILERFSAQQFPDLHSELNLSSLELGDSALYFCASSVSPGEGSPLHFGNGTRLTVT.

This clone was counted between two and nine times. V gene TRBV18 combines with J gene TRBJ2-2; D possibly corresponds to TRBD1 (5 bases). Trimming removed 0 bases from V and 1 base from J, with 9 bases in between. The CDR3 is 16 amino acids. The germline gives CDR1 KGHSH, CDR2 LQKENI. The CDR3, as DNA: TGTGCCAGCTCACCACCGCGAGGACAGAACACCGGGGAGCTGTTTTTT. Amino acid sequence: CASSPPRGQNTGELFF. Drawing the rest from reference TRBV18 and TRBJ2-2, the complete variable domain is NAGVMQNPRHLVRRRGQEARLRCSPMKGHSHVYWYRQLPEEGLKFMVYLQKENIIDESGMPKERFSAEFPKEGPSILRIQQVVRGDSAAYFCASSPPRGQNTGELFFGEGSRLTVL.